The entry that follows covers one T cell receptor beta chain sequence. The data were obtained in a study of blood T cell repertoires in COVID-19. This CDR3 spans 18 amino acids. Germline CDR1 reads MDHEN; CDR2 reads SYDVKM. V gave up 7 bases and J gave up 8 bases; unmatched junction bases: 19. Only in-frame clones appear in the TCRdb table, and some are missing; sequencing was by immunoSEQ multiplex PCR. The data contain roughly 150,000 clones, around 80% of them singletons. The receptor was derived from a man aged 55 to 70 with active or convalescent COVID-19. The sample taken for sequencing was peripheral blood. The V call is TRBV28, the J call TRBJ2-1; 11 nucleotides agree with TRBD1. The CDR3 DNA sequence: TGTGCCAGCACCCCGGGGGGGTTGGGACAGGGGGAACCTGATGAGCAGTTCTTC. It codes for CASTPGGLGQGEPDEQFF.